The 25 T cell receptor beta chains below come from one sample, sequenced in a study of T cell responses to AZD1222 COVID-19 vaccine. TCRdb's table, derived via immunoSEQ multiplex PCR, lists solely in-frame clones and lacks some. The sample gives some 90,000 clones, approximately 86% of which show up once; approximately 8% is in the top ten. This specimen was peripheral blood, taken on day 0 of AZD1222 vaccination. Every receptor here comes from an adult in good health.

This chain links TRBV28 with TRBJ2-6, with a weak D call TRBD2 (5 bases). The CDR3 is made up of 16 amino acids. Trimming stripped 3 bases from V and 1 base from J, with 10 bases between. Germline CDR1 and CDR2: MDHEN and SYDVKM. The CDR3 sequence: CASSFAGGSGANVLTF. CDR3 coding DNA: TGTGCCAGCAGTTTCGCAGGCGGGTCTGGGGCCAACGTCCTGACTTTC.

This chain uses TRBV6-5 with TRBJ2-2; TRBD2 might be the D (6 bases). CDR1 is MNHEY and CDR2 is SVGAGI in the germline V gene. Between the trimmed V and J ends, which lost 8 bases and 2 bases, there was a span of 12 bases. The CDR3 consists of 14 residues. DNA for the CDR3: TGTGCCAGCCAAACGGGGGAAAACACCGGGGAGCTGTTTTTT. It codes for CASQTGENTGELFF.

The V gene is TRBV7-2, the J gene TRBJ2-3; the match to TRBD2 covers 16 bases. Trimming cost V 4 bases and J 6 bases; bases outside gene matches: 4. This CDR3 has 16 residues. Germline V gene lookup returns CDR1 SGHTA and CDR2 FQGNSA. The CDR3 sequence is CASSSGLAGGRDTQYF. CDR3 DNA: TGTGCCAGCAGCTCGGGACTAGCGGGAGGGCGGGATACGCAGTATTTT.

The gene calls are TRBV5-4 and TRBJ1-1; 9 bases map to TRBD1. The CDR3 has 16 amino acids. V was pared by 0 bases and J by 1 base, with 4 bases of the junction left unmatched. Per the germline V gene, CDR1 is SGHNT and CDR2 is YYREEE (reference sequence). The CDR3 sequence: CASSLEQGARNTEAFF. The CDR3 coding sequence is TGTGCCAGCAGCTTGGAACAGGGGGCCAGGAACACTGAAGCTTTCTTT.

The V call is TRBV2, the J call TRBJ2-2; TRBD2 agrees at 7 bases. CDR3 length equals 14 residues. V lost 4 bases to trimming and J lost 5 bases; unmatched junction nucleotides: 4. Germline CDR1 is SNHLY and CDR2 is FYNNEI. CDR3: CASSGTRGTGELFF. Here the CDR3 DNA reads TGTGCCAGCAGTGGGACTAGGGGAACCGGGGAGCTGTTTTTT.

The CDR3 here is CASSLSAGFSGNTIYF. The CDR3 DNA is TGTGCCAGCAGTTTATCCGCAGGCTTCTCTGGAAACACCATATATTTT. The J gene is TRBJ1-3, the V gene TRBV28; D is uncertain. CDR1 MDHEN and CDR2 SYDVKM come from the germline V gene. The CDR3 length is 16 residues. V was clipped by 1 base and J by 0 bases, with 10 bases between them.

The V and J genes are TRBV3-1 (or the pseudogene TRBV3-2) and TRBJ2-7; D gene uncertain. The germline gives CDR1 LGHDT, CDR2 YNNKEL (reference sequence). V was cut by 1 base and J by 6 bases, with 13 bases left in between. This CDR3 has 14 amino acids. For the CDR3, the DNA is TGTGCCAGCAGCCAAGGGGGTAGTGAGACCGAGCAGTACTTC. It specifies CASSQGGSETEQYF.

This chain's CDR3 is CSGETGGNTIYF. CDR3 in DNA: TGCAGCGGCGAGACAGGGGGAAACACCATATATTTT. The rearrangement joins TRBV29-1 to TRBJ1-3, with TRBD1 matching over 7 bases. V shed 7 bases and J 4 bases; nucleotides not matched to a gene: 4. This CDR3 has 12 amino acids. Germline V gene data show CDR1 as SQVTM and CDR2 as ANQGSEA.

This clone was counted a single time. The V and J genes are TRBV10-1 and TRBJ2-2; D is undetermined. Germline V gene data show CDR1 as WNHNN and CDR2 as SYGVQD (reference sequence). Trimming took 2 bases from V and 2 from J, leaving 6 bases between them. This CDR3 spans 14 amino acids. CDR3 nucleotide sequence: TGCGCCAGCAGTGAGGTCCCAAACACCGGGGAGCTGTTTTTT. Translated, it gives CASSEVPNTGELFF.

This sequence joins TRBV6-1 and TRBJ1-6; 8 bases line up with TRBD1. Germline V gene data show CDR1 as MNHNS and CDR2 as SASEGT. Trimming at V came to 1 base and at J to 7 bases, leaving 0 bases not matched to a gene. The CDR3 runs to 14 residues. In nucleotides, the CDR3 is TGTGCCAGCAGTGAAGGGACAGGGAATTCACCCCTCCACTTT. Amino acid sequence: CASSEGTGNSPLHF.

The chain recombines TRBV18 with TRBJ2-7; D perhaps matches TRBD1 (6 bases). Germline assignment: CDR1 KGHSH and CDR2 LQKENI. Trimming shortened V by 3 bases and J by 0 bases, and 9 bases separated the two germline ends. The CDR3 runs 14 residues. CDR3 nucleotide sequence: TGTGCCAGCTCACCGAACAGGGACTCCTACGAGCAGTACTTC. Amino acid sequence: CASSPNRDSYEQYF.

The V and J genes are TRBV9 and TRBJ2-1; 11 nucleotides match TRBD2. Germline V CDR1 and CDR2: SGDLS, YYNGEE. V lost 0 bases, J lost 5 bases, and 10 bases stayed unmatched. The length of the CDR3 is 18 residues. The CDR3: CASSVVPIGTSGNNEQFF. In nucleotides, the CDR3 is TGTGCCAGCAGCGTAGTCCCTATCGGGACTAGCGGAAACAATGAGCAGTTCTTC. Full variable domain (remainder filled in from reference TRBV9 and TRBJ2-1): DSGVTQTPKHLITATGQRVTLRCSPRSGDLSVYWYQQSLDQGLQFLIQYYNGEERAKGNILERFSAQQFPDLHSELNLSSLELGDSALYFCASSVVPIGTSGNNEQFFGPGTRLTVL.

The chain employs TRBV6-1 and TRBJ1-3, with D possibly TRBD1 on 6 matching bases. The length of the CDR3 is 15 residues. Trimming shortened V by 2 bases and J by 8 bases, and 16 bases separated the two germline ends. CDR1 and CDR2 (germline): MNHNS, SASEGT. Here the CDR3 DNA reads TGTGCCAGCAGTGAATCTGGGGGGGCAACGGACACCATATATTTT. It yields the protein CASSESGGATDTIYF.

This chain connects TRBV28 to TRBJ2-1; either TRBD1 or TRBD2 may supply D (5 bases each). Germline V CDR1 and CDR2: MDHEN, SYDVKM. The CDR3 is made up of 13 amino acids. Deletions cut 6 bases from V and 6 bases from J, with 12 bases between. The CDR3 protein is CASRGTPLNEQFF. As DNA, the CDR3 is TGTGCCAGCAGGGGGACGCCGCTCAATGAGCAGTTCTTC.

DNA of the CDR3: TGTGCCAGCAGTTCCCCGGGACAGGGGGGCCACTACGAGCAGTACTTC. Encoded protein: CASSSPGQGGHYEQYF. The J gene is TRBJ2-7, the V gene TRBV6-2 or TRBV6-3; 11 positions match TRBD1. Per the germline V gene, CDR1 is MNHEY and CDR2 is SVGEGT. V was clipped by 4 bases and J by 3 bases; unmatched bases: 8. This CDR3 contains 16 residues.

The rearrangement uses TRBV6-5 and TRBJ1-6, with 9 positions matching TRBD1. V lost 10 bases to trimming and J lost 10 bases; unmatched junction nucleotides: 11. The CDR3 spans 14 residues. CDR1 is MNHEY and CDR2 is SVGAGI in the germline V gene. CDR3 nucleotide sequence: TGTGCCACCAGGGACAGGGTAGAGGTATCACCCCTCCACTTT. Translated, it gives CATRDRVEVSPLHF.

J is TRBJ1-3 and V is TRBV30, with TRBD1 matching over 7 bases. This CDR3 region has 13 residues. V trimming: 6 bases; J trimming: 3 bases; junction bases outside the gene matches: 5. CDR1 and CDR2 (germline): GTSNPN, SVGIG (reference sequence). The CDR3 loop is CACLSGGGNTIYF. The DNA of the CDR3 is TGTGCCTGCCTCTCAGGGGGTGGAAACACCATATATTTT.

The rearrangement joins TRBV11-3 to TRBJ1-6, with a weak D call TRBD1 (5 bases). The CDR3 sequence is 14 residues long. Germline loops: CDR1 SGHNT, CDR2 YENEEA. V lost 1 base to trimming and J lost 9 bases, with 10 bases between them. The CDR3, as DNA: TGTGCCAGCAGCTTAGGCAGCGGGGGTTCACCCCTCCACTTT. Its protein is CASSLGSGGSPLHF.

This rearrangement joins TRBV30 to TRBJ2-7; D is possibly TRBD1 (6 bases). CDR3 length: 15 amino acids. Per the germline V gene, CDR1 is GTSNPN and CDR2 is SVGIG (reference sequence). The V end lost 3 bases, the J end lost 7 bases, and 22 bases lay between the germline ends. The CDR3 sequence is CAWSSQRDIFREQYF. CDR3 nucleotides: TGTGCCTGGAGCTCCCAACGGGACATTTTTCGGGAGCAGTACTTC.

Written as DNA, the CDR3 is TGTGCCAGCAGCGGTACGGCGGGAACCTACAATGAGCAGTTCTTC. As protein: CASSGTAGTYNEQFF. The rearrangement uses TRBV13 and TRBJ2-1; TRBD2 might be the D (6 bases). The CDR3 sequence is 15 residues long. V was pared by 5 bases and J by 2 bases, with 13 bases between. Germline V lookup: CDR1 PRHDT, CDR2 FYEKMQ (reference sequence).

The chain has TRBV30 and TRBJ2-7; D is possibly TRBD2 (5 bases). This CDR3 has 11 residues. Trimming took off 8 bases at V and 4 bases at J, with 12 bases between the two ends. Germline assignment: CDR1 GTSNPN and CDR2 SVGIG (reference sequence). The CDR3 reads CAADQRYEQYF. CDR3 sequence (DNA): TGTGCCGCCGACCAGCGGTACGAGCAGTACTTC.

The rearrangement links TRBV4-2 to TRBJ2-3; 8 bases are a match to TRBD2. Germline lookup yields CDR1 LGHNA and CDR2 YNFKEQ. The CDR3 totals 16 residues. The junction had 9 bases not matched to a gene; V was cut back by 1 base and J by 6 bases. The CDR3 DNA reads TGTGCCAGCAGCCAAGGGAGGGGCGGGAGGACGGATACGCAGTATTTT. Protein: CASSQGRGGRTDTQYF.

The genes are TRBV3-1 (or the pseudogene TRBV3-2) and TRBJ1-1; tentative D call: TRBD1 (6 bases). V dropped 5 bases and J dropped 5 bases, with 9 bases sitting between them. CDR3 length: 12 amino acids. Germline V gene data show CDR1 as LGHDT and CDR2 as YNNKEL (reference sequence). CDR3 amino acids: CASSWGATEAFF. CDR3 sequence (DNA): TGTGCCAGCAGCTGGGGGGCGACTGAAGCTTTCTTT.

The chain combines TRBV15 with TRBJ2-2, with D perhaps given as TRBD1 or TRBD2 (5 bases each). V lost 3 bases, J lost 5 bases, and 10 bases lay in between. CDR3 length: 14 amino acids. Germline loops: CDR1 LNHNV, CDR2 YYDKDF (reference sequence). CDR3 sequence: CATSRPGATGELFF. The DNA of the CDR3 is TGTGCCACCAGCAGGCCCGGGGCTACCGGGGAGCTGTTTTTT.

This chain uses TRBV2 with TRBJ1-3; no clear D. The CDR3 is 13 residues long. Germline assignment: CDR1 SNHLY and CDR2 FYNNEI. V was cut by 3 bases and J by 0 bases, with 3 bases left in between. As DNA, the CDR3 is TGTGCCAGCAGTGACCCCTCTGGAAACACCATATATTTT. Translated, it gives CASSDPSGNTIYF.